Presented here are 6 T cell receptor beta chains from one specimen sequenced in a study of T cell responses to AZD1222 COVID-19 vaccine. Sequenced by immunoSEQ multiplex PCR; TCRdb stores in-frame clones only, minus some. The sample holds roughly 150,000 clones, 80% to 90% seen once. This specimen consisted of peripheral blood, obtained on day 0 of AZD1222 vaccination. The receptor source for this set is an adult in good health.

This clone has just one count. This CDR3 reads CASSSLPGQAGEKLFF. CDR3 bases: TGTGCCAGCAGTTCCCTTCCGGGACAGGCGGGCGAAAAACTGTTTTTT. This chain joins TRBV6-2 or TRBV6-3 and TRBJ1-4; TRBD1 matches 8 bases. CDR3 size: 16 residues. J gave up 8 bases and V 4 bases, and 12 bases lay outside the gene matches. Per germline, CDR1 MNHEY and CDR2 SVGEGT.

The chain has TRBV18 and TRBJ2-6, with a weak D call TRBD1 (6 bases). This CDR3 has 20 amino acids. Per germline, CDR1 KGHSH and CDR2 LQKENI. V lost 2 bases to trimming and J lost 0 bases, with 20 bases between them. The DNA for the CDR3 is TGTGCCAGCTCACCAAAGAAGACAGGAGCCACCAACTCTGGGGCCAACGTCCTGACTTTC. Protein sequence: CASSPKKTGATNSGANVLTF. Drawing the rest from reference TRBV18 and TRBJ2-6, the complete variable domain is NAGVMQNPRHLVRRRGQEARLRCSPMKGHSHVYWYRQLPEEGLKFMVYLQKENIIDESGMPKERFSAEFPKEGPSILRIQQVVRGDSAAYFCASSPKKTGATNSGANVLTFGAGSRLTVL.

This sequence joins TRBV18 and TRBJ2-3, with 8 bases identical to TRBD1. Germline CDR1 KGHSH, CDR2 LQKENI. V was pared by 3 bases and J by 0 bases, with 2 bases of the junction left unmatched. The length of the CDR3 is 15 residues. The CDR3 region has the DNA TGTGCCAGCTCACCGACAGGGGTTAGCACAGATACGCAGTATTTT. It codes for CASSPTGVSTDTQYF.

CDR3 region: CASSFGPRGEQFF. CDR3 bases: TGTGCCAGCAGCTTCGGCCCTCGAGGTGAGCAGTTCTTC. The rearrangement links TRBV7-2 to TRBJ2-1; D is ambiguous. Germline CDR1 and CDR2: SGHTA and FQGNSA. V was trimmed by 3 bases and J by 9 bases, leaving 12 bases between them. The CDR3 has 13 amino acids.

The chain links TRBV28 to TRBJ1-5; TRBD1 agrees at 7 bases. J was trimmed by 8 bases and V by 6 bases; bases with no gene match: 16. Germline CDR1 MDHEN, CDR2 SYDVKM. This CDR3 has 16 amino acids. CDR3 sequence: CASSPPDRAGDKPQHF. CDR3 sequence (DNA): TGTGCCAGCAGCCCTCCTGACAGGGCTGGGGACAAGCCCCAGCATTTT.

A single count supports this clone. This chain connects TRBV28 to TRBJ1-1; D is unresolved. Trimming took off 10 bases at V and 1 base at J, with 10 bases between the two ends. Germline V lookup: CDR1 MDHEN, CDR2 SYDVKM. The CDR3 loop spans 12 amino acids. CDR3 in amino acids: CATESQNTEAFF. CDR3 coding DNA: TGTGCCACTGAGAGTCAGAACACTGAAGCTTTCTTT.